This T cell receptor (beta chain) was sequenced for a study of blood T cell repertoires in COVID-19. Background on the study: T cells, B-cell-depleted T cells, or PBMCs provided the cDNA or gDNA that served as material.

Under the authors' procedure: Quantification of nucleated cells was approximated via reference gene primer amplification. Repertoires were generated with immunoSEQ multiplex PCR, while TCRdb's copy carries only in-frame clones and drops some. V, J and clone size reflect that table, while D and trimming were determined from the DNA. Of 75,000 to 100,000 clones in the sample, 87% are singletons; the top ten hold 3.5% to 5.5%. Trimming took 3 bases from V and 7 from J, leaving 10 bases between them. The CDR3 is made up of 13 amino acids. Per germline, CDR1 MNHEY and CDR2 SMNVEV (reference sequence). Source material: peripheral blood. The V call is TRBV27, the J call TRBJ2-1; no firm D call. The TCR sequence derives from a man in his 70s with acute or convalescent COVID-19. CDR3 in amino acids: CASSFRFTNEQFF. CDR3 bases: TGTGCCAGCAGTTTTCGGTTTACGAATGAGCAGTTCTTC.